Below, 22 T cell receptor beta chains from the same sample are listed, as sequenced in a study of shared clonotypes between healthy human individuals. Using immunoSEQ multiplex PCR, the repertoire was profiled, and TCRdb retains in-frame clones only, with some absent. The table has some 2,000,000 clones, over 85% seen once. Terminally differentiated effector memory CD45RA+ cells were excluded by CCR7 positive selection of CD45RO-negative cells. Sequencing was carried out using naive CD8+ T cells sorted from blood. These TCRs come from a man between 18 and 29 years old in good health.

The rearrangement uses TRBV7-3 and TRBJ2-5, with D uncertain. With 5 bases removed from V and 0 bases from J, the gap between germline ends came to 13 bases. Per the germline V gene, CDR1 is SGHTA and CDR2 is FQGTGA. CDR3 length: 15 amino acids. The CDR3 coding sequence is TGTGCCAGCAGCCTCTCGGGCTCTTACCAAGAGACCCAGTACTTC. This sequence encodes CASSLSGSYQETQYF.

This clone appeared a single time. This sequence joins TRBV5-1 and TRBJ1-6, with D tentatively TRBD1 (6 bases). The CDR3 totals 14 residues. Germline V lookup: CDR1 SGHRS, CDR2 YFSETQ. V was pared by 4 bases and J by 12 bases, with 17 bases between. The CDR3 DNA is TGCGCCAGCAGCCCCTCGGACAGCGGCCAACCCCTCCACTTT. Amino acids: CASSPSDSGQPLHF.

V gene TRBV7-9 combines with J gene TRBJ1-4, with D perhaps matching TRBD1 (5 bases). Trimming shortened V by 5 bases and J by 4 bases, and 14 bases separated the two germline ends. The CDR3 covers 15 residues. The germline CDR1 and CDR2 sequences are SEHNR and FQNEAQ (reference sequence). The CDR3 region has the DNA TGTGCCAGCAGCGGGTCAGGGCTAGGTAATGAAAAACTGTTTTTT. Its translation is CASSGSGLGNEKLFF. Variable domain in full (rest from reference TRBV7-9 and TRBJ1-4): DTGVSQNPRHKITKRGQNVTFRCDPISEHNRLYWYRQTLGQGPEFLTYFQNEAQLEKSRLLSDRFSAERPKGSFSTLEIQRTEQGDSAMYLCASSGSGLGNEKLFFGSGTQLSVL.

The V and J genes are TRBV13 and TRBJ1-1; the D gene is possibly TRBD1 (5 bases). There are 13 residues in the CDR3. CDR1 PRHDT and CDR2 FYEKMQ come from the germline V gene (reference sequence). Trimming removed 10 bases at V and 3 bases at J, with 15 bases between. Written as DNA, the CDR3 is TGTGCCACCACCAGGGACTGGGACACTGAAGCTTTCTTT. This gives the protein CATTRDWDTEAFF.

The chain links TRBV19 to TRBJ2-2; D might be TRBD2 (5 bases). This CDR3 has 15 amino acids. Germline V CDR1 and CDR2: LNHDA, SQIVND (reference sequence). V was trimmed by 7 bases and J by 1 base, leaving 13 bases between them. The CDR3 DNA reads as TGTGCCAGTATCCCCCCCGAGGGGAACACCGGGGAGCTGTTTTTT. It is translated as CASIPPEGNTGELFF. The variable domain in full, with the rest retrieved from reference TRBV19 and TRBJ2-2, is DGGITQSPKYLFRKEGQNVTLSCEQNLNHDAMYWYRQDPGQGLRLIYYSQIVNDFQKGDIAEGYSVSREKKESFPLTVTSAQKNPTAFYLCASIPPEGNTGELFFGEGSRLTVL.

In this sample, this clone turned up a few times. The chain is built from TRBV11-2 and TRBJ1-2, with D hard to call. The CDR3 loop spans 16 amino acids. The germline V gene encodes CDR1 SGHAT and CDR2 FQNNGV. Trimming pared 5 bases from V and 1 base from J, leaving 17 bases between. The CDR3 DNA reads TGTGCCAGCAGCCCTAGCGGGGAGGAGAATAACTATGGCTACACCTTC. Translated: CASSPSGEENNYGYTF.

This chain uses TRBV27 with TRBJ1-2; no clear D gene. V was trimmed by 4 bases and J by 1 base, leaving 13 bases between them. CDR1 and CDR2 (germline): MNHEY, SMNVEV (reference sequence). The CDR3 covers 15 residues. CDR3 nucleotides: TGTGCCAGCAGTTCAGATCCGACGGGTAACTATGGCTACACCTTC. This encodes CASSSDPTGNYGYTF.

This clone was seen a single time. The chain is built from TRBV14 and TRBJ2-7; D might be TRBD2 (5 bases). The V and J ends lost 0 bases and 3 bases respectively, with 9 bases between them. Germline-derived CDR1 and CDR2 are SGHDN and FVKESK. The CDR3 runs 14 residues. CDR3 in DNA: TGTGCCAGCAGCCAAGACGGAGGTATCTACGAGCAGTACTTC. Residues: CASSQDGGIYEQYF. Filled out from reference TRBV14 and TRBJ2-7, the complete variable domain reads EAGVTQFPSHSVIEKGQTVTLRCDPISGHDNLYWYRRVMGKEIKFLLHFVKESKQDESGMPNNRFLAERTGGTYSTLKVQPAELEDSGVYFCASSQDGGIYEQYFGPGTRLTVT.

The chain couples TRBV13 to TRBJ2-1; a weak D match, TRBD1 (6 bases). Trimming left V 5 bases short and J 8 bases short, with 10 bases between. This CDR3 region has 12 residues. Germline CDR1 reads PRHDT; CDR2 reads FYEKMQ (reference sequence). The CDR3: CASSIQGYEQFF. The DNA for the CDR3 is TGTGCCAGCAGCATCCAGGGGTATGAGCAGTTCTTC.

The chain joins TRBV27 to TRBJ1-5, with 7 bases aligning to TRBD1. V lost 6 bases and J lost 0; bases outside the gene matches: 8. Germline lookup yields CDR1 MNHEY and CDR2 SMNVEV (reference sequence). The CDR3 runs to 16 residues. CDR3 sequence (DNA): TGTGCCAGCAGACCCGGGACAGCGTTTAGCAATCAGCCCCAGCATTTT. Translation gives CASRPGTAFSNQPQHF.

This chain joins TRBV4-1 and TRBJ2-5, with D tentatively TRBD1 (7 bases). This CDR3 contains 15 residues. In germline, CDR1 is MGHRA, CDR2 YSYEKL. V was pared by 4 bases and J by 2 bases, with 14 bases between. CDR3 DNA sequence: TGCGCCAGCAGCCCCCGTCAGGGGGGACAAGAGACCCAGTACTTC. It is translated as CASSPRQGGQETQYF.

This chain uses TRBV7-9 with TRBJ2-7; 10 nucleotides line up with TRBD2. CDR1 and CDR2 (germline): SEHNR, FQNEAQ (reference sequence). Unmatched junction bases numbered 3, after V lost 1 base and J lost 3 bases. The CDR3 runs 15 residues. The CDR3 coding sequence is TGTGCCAGCAGCTTAGATCCTAGCGGGAGCTACGAGCAGTACTTC. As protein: CASSLDPSGSYEQYF. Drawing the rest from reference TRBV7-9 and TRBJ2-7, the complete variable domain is DTGVSQNPRHKITKRGQNVTFRCDPISEHNRLYWYRQTLGQGPEFLTYFQNEAQLEKSRLLSDRFSAERPKGSFSTLEIQRTEQGDSAMYLCASSLDPSGSYEQYFGPGTRLTVT.

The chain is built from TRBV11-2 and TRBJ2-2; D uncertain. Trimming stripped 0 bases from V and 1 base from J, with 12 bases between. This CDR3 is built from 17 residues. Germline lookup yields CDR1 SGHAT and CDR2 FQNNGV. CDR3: CASSLDTSAENTGELFF. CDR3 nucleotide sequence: TGTGCCAGCAGCTTAGATACGTCTGCGGAGAACACCGGGGAGCTGTTTTTT. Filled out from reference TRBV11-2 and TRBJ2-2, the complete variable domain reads EAGVAQSPRYKIIEKRQSVAFWCNPISGHATLYWYQQILGQGPKLLIQFQNNGVVDDSQLPKDRFSAERLKGVDSTLKIQPAKLEDSAVYLCASSLDTSAENTGELFFGEGSRLTVL.

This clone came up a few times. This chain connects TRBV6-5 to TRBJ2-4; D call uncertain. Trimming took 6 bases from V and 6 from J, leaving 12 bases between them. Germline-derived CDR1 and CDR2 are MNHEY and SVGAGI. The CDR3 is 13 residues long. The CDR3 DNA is TGTGCCAGCAGGGGGATAGGTATAAACATTCAGTACTTC. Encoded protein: CASRGIGINIQYF.

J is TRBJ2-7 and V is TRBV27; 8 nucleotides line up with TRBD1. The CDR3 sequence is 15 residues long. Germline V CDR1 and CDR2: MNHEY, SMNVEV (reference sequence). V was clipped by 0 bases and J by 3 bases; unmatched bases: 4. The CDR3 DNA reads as TGTGCCAGCAGTTTATCGCAGGGGGCCTACTACGAGCAGTACTTC. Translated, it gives CASSLSQGAYYEQYF.

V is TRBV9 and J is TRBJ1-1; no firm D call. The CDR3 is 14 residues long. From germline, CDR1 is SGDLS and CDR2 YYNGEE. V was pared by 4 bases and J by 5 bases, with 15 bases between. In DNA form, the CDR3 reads TGTGCCAGCAGCACGACGGATTCGGGGACTGAAGCTTTCTTT. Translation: CASSTTDSGTEAFF.

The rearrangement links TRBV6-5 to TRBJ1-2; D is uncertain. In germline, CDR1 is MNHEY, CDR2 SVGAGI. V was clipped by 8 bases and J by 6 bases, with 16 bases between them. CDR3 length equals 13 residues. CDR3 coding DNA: TGTGCCAGCCAATTGGGTAACGGGGATGGCTACACCTTC. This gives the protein CASQLGNGDGYTF.

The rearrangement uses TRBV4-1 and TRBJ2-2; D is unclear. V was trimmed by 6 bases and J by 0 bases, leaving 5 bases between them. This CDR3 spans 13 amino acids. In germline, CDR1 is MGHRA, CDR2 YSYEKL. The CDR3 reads CASRISNTGELFF. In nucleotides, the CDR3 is TGCGCCAGCAGAATTTCGAACACCGGGGAGCTGTTTTTT.

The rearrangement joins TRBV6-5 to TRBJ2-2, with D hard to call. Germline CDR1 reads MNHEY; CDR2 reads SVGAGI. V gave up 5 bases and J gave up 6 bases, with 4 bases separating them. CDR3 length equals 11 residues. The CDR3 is CASSTAGELFF. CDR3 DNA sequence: TGTGCCAGCAGTACAGCCGGGGAGCTGTTTTTT.

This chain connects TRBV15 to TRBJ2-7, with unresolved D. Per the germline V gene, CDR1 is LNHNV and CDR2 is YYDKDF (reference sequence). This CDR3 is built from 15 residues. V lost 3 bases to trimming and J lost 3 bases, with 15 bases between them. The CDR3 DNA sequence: TGTGCCACCAGCAGCCCCGGGCCGGAAGGCTACGAGCAGTACTTC. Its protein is CATSSPGPEGYEQYF.

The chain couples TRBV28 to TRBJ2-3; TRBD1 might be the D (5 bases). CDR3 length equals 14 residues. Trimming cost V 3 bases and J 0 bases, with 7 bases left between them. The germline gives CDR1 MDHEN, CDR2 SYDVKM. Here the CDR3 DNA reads TGTGCCAGCAGTTTTAGGGGAAGCACAGATACGCAGTATTTT. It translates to CASSFRGSTDTQYF. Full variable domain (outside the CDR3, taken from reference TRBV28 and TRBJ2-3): DVKVTQSSRYLVKRTGEKVFLECVQDMDHENMFWYRQDPGLGLRLIYFSYDVKMKEKGDIPEGYSVSREKKERFSLILESASTNQTSMYLCASSFRGSTDTQYFGPGTRLTVL.

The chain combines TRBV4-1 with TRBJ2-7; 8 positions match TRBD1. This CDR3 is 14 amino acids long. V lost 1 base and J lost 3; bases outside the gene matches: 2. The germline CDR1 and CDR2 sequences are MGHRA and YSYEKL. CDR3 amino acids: CASSQVQGDYEQYF. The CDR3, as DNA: TGCGCCAGCAGCCAAGTACAGGGGGACTACGAGCAGTACTTC.